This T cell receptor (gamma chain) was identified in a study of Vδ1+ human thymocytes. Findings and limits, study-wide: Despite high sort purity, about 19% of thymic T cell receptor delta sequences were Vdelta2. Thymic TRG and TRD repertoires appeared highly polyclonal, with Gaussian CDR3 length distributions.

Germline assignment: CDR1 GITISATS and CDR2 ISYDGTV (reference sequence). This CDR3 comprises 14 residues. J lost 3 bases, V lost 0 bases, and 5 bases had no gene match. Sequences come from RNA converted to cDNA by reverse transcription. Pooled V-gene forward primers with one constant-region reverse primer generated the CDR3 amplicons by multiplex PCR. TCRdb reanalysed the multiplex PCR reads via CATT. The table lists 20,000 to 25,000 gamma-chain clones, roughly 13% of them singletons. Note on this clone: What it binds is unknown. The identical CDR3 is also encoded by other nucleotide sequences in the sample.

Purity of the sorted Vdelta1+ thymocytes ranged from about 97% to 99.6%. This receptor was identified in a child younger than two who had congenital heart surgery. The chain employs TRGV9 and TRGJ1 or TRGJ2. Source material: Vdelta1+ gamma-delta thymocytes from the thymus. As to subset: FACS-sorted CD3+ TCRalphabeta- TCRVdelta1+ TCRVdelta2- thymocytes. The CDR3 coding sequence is TGTGCCTTGTGGGAGGTGCAGGGTTATTATAAGAAACTCTTT. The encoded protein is CALWEVQGYYKKLF.